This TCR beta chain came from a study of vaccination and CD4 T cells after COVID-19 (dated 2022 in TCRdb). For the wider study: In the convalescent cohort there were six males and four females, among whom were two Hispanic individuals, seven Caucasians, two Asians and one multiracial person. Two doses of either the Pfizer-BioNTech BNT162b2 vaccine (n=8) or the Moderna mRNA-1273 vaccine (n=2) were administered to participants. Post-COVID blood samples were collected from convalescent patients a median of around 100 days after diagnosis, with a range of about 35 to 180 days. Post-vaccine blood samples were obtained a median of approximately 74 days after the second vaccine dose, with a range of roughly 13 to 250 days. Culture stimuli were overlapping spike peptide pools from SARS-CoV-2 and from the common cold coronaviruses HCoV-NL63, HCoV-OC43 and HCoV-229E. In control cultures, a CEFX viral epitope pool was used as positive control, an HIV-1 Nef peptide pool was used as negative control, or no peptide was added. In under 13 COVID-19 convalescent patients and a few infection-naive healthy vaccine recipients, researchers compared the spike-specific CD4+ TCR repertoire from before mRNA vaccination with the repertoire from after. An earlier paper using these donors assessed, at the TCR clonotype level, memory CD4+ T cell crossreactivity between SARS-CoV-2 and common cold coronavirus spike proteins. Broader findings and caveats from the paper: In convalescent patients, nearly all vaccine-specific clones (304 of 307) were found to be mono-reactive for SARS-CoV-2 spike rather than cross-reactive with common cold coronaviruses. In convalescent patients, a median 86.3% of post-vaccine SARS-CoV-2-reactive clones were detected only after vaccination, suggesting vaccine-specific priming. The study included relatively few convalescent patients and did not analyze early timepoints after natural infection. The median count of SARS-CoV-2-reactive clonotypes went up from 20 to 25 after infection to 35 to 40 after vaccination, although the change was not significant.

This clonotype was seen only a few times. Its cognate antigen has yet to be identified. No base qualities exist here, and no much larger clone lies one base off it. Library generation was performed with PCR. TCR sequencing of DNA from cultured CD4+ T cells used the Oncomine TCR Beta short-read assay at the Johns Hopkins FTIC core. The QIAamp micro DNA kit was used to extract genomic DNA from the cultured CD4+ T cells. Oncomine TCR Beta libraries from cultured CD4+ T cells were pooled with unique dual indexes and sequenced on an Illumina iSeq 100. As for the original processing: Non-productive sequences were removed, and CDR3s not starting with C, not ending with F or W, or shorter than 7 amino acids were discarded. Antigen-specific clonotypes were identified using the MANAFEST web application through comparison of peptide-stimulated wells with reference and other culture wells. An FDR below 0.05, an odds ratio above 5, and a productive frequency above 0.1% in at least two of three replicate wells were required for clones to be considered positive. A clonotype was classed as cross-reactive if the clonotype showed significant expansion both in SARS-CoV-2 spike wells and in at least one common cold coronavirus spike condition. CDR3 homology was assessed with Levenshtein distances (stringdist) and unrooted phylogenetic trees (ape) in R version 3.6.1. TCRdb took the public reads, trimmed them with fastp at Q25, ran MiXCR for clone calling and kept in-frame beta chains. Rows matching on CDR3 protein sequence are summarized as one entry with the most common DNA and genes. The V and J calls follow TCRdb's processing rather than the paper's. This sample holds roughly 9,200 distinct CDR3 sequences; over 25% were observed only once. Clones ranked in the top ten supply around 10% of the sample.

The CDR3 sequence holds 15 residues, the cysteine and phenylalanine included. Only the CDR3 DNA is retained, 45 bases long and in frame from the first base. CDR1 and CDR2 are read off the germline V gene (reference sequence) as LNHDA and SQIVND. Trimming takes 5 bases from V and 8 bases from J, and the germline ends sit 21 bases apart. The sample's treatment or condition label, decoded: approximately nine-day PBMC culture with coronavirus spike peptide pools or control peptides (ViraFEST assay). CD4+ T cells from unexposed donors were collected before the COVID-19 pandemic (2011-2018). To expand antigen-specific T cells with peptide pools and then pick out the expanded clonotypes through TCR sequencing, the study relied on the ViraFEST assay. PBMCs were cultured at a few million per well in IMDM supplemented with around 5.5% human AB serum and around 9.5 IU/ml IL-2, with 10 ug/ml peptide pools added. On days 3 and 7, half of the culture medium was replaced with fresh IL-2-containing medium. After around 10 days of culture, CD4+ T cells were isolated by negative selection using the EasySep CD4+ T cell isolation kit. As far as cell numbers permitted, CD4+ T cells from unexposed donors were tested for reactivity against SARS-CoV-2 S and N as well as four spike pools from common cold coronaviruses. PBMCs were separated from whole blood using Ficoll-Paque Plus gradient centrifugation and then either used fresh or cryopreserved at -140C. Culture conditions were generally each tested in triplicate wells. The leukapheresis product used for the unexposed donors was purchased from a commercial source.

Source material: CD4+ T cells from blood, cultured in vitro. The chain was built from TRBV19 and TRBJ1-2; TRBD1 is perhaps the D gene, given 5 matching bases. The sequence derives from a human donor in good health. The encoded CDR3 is CASSPSPGLTKGYTF. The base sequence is TGTGCCAGTAGTCCGTCTCCGGGACTGACTAAAGGCTACACCTTC.